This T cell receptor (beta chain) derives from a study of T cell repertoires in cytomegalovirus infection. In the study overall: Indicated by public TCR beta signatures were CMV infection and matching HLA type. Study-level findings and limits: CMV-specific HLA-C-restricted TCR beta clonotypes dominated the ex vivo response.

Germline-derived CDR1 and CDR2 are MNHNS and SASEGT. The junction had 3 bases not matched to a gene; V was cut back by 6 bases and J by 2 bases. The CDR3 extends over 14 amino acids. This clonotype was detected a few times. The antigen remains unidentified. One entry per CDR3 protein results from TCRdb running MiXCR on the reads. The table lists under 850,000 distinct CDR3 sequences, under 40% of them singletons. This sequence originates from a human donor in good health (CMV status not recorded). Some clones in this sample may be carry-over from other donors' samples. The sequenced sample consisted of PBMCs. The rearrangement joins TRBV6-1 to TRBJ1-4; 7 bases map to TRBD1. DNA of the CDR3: TGTGCCAGCAGCGCGACAGGGACTAATGAAAAACTGTTTTTT. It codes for CASSATGTNEKLFF.